This TCR beta chain was sequenced during a study of blood T cell repertoires in COVID-19. Looking at the study overall: Samples taken during acute and convalescent COVID-19 were collected in the United States, Italy and Spain. PBMCs, B-cell-depleted T cells, or T cells were the source of the cDNA or gDNA that made up the material.

Here immunoSEQ multiplex PCR was the method, and the copy in TCRdb shows in-frame clones only, minus some. Among around 300,000 clones listed, over 75% were seen once. Only one count was recorded for this clone. The V gene's germline CDR1 is SGHAT and CDR2 FQNNGV. This CDR3 has 15 residues. V lost 8 bases, J lost 5 bases, and 21 bases lay in between. The chain has TRBV11-2 and TRBJ1-1; D unclear. Sample: PBMCs or T cells enriched from blood (not recorded which). The receptor's source is a man aged 30 to 45 who had recovered from COVID-19. The CDR3 loop is CASSGGLERGTEAFF. CDR3 DNA: TGTGCCAGCTCTGGCGGGCTTGAGCGAGGGACTGAAGCTTTCTTT.